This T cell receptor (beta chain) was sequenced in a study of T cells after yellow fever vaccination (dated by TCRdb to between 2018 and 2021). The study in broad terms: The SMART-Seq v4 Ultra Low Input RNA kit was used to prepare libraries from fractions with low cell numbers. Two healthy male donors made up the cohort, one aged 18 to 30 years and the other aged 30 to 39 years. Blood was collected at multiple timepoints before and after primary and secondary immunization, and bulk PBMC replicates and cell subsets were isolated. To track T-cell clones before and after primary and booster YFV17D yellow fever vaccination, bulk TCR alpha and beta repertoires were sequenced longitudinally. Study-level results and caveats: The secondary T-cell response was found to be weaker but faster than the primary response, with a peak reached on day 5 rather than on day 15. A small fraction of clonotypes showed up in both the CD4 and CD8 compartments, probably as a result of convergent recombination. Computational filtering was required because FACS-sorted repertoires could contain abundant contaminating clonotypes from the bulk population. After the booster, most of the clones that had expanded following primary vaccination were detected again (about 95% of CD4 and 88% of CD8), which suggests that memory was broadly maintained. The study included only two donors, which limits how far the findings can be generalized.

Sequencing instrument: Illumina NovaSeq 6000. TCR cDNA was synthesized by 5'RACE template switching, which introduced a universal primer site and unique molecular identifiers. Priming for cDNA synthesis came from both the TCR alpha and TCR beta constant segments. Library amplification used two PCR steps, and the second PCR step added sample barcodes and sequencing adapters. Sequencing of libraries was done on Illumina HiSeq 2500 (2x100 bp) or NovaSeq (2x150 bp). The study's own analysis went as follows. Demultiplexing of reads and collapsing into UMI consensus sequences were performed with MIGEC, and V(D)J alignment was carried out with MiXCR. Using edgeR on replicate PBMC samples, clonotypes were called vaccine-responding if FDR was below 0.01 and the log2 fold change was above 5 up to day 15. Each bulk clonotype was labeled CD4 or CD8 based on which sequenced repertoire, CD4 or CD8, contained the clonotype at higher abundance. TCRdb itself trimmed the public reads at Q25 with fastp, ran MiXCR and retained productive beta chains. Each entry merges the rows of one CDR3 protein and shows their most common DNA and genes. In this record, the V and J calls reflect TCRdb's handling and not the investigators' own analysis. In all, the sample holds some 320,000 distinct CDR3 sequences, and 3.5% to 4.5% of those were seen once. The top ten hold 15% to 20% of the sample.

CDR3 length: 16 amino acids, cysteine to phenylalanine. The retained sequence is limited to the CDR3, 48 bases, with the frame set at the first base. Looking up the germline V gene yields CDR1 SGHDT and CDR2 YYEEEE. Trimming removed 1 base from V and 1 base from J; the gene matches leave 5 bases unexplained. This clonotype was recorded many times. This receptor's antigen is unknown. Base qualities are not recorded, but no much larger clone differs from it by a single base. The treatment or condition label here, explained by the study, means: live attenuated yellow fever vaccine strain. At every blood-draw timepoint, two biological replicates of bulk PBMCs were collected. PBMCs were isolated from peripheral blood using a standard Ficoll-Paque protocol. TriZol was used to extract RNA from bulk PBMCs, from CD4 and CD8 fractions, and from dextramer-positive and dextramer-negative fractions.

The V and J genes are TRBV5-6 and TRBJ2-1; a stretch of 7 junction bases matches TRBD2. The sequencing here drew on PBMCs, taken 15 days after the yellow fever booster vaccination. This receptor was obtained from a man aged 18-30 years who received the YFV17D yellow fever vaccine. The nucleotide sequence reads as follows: TGTGCCAGCAGCTTGCCACTAGCGAGGTCCTACAATGAGCAGTTCTTC. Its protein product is CASSLPLARSYNEQFF.